The T cell receptor (beta chain) described here comes from a study of OX40 agonist ivuxolimab in advanced cancers. Trimming took 3 bases from V and 2 from J; bases not matched to a gene: 4. The CDR3 covers 15 residues. The germline CDR1 and CDR2 sequences are SEHNR and FQNEAQ (reference sequence). Libraries were prepared by immunoSEQ multiplex PCR; TCRdb keeps only in-frame clonotypes and omits some of them. The sample has over 100,000 clones, about 94% seen once. The chain links TRBV7-9 to TRBJ2-7; 10 bases map to TRBD2. The specimen comprised CD4+ or CD8+ T cells sorted from blood, sampled in a trial of the OX40 agonist ivuxolimab. The receptor comes from an adult with an advanced solid tumor such as melanoma, head and neck, liver or kidney cancer. The DNA for the CDR3 is TGTGCCAGCAGCTTTCTAGCGGGAGTCGCCTACGAGCAGTACTTC. Translating gives CASSFLAGVAYEQYF. The whole variable domain, filled in from reference TRBV7-9 and TRBJ2-7, reads DTGVSQNPRHKITKRGQNVTFRCDPISEHNRLYWYRQTLGQGPEFLTYFQNEAQLEKSRLLSDRFSAERPKGSFSTLEIQRTEQGDSAMYLCASSFLAGVAYEQYFGPGTRLTVT.